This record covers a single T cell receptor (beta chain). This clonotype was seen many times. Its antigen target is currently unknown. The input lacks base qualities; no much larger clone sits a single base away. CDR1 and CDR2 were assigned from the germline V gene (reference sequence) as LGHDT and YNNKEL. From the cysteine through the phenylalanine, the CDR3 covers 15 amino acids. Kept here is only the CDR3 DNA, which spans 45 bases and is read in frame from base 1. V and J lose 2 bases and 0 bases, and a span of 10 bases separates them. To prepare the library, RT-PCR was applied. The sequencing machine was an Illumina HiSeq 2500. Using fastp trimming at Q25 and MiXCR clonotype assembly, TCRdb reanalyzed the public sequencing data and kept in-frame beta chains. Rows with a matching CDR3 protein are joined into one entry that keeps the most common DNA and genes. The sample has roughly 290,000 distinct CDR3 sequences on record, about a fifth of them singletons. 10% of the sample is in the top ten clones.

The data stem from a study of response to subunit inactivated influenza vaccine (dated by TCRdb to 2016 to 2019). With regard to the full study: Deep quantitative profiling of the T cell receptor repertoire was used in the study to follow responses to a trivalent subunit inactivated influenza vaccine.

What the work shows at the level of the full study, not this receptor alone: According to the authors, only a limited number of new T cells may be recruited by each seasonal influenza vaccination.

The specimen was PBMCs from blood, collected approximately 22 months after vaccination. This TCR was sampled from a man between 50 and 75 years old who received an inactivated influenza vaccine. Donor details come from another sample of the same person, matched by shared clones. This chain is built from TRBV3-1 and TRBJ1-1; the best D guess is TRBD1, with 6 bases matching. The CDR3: CASSQMGAVNTEAFF. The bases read TGTGCCAGCAGCCAAATGGGGGCGGTGAACACTGAAGCTTTCTTT.